This T cell receptor beta chain comes out of a study of blood T cell repertoires in COVID-19. Study overall: Both acute and convalescent COVID-19 samples were obtained from the United States, Italy and Spain.

This clone showed up just once. Profiled with immunoSEQ multiplex PCR; TCRdb holds only in-frame clones, not every one. This table holds tens of thousands of clones, under 90% found once. The CDR3 is 13 amino acids. The V and J ends lost 3 bases and 9 bases, in that order; junction bases with no gene match: 4. Germline V CDR1 and CDR2: MGHRA, YSYEKL. Sequenced sample: peripheral blood. This TCR came from an older woman with acute or convalescent COVID-19. The chain couples TRBV4-1 to TRBJ2-2; 7 nucleotides agree with TRBD2. The CDR3 nucleotides read TGCGCCAGCAGCCATCGGGGGGATCGGGAGCTGTTTTTT. Protein: CASSHRGDRELFF.